The 13 T cell receptor beta chains reported below all come from one sample, sequenced in a study of blood T cell repertoires in COVID-19. Only in-frame clones appear in the TCRdb table, and some are missing; sequencing was by immunoSEQ multiplex PCR. The profile covers 100,000 to 150,000 clones, with over 60% appearing a single time and over 1.5% taken by the ten largest. Material for sequencing was peripheral blood. The receptors were gathered from a woman between 65 and 79 years old with acute or convalescent COVID-19.

This clone was seen a few times. V usage is TRBV30 and J usage is TRBJ2-7; 10 nucleotides line up with TRBD2. The ends lost 4 bases at V and 0 bases at J; junction bases unmatched: 6. CDR3 length: 15 amino acids. The germline CDR1 and CDR2 sequences are GTSNPN and SVGIG (reference sequence). CDR3 DNA: TGTGCCTGGACCCGGGGACTAGCGAGCTCCTACGAGCAGTACTTC. Its translation is CAWTRGLASSYEQYF.

The sample holds many counts of this clone. The V gene is TRBV2, the J gene TRBJ2-2, with D maybe TRBD2 (5 bases). Germline V gene sequence: CDR1 SNHLY, CDR2 FYNNEI. The CDR3 consists of 16 residues. Trimming cost V 2 bases and J 1 base, with 11 bases left between them. The DNA for the CDR3 is TGTGCCAGCAGTGAAACTGGCGCGGGGAACACCGGGGAGCTGTTTTTT. As protein: CASSETGAGNTGELFF.

The CDR3 is CAGPRGVGGTEAFF. In DNA, the CDR3 is TGTGCCGGACCCCGGGGGGTTGGAGGGACTGAAGCTTTCTTT. The V gene is TRBV6-5, the J gene TRBJ1-1; possibly TRBD1 for D (5 bases). Trimming removed 11 bases from V and 5 bases from J, with 21 bases in between. There are 14 residues in the CDR3. Germline CDR1 and CDR2: MNHEY and SVGAGI.

The chain combines TRBV2 with TRBJ2-7, with TRBD2 matching over 8 bases. Germline V gene sequence: CDR1 SNHLY, CDR2 FYNNEI. The CDR3 has 14 amino acids. V was clipped by 6 bases and J by 0 bases; unmatched bases: 4. CDR3 bases: TGTGCCAGCAGCCGGGAGGGCGGCTCCTACGAGCAGTACTTC. Translating gives CASSREGGSYEQYF. The variable domain in full, completed from reference TRBV2 and TRBJ2-7, reads EPEVTQTPSHQVTQMGQEVILRCVPISNHLYFYWYRQILGQKVEFLVSFYNNEISEKSEIFDDQFSVERPDGSNFTLKIRSTKLEDSAMYFCASSREGGSYEQYFGPGTRLTVT.

The rearrangement joins TRBV4-1 to TRBJ2-3, with TRBD2 identical over 8 bases. V shed 4 bases, J shed 0 bases, and the junction held 9 bases outside the gene matches. The CDR3 contains 17 residues. Germline V gene sequence: CDR1 MGHRA, CDR2 YSYEKL. DNA of the CDR3: TGCGCCAGCAGCCCCCTGACCCAGCGGGAGAGCACAGATACGCAGTATTTT. The encoded protein is CASSPLTQRESTDTQYF.

CDR3 sequence: CTSSPGGGRGDTQYF. The CDR3 DNA reads TGCACCAGCAGCCCGGGGGGAGGGCGAGGAGATACGCAGTATTTT. This sequence joins TRBV1 and TRBJ2-3; the table calls TRBD2, which could not be checked here. TRBV1 is designated a pseudogene. The CDR3 has 15 residues.

This clone was found once. The chain recombines TRBV3-1 (or the pseudogene TRBV3-2) with TRBJ2-7; 11 nucleotides match TRBD2. Germline assignment: CDR1 LGHDT and CDR2 YNNKEL (reference sequence). J lost 2 bases, V lost 4 bases, and 1 base had no gene match. The CDR3 totals 14 residues. The CDR3 nucleotides read TGTGCCAGCAGCCGTAGCGGGAGGGCCTACGAGCAGTACTTC. It encodes CASSRSGRAYEQYF.

The rearrangement uses TRBV3-1 (or the pseudogene TRBV3-2) and TRBJ2-5; possible D gene TRBD2, 5 bases. The CDR3 runs to 15 residues. Germline V lookup: CDR1 LGHDT, CDR2 YNNKEL (reference sequence). Trimming shortened V by 4 bases and J by 2 bases, and 14 bases separated the two germline ends. CDR3 sequence: CASSLDVSGQETQYF. For the CDR3, the DNA is TGTGCCAGCAGCCTAGATGTAAGCGGACAAGAGACCCAGTACTTC.

This clone was detected once. The chain recombines TRBV6-5 with TRBJ2-7; D may be TRBD1 (5 bases). Trimming took off 7 bases at V and 1 base at J, with 11 bases between the two ends. Per germline, CDR1 MNHEY and CDR2 SVGAGI. This CDR3 comprises 13 residues. In DNA, the CDR3 is TGTGCCAGCAACGAACCAGGGTCCTACGAGCAGTACTTC. Translated: CASNEPGSYEQYF.

The chain recombines TRBV18 with TRBJ1-4; D might be TRBD1 (6 bases). V lost 4 bases, J lost 5 bases, and 8 bases lay in between. CDR1 is KGHSH and CDR2 is LQKENI in the germline V gene. The CDR3 runs 13 residues. CDR3 sequence reads: CASSRTVNEKLFF. The CDR3 region has the DNA TGTGCCAGCTCACGGACAGTAAATGAAAAACTGTTTTTT.

This clone was picked up many times. The chain has TRBV9 and TRBJ2-5, with a weak D call TRBD2 (6 bases). Germline CDR1 and CDR2: SGDLS and YYNGEE. The CDR3 has 16 amino acids. V lost 3 bases, J lost 3 bases, and 18 bases lay in between. Written as DNA, the CDR3 is TGTGCCAGCAGCGGTATTTCAAGGGGACTGGAAGAGACCCAGTACTTC. Translation: CASSGISRGLEETQYF.

The chain couples TRBV15 to TRBJ1-2, with TRBD1 matching 7 bases. This CDR3 comprises 15 residues. Trimming at V came to 2 bases and at J to 4 bases, leaving 7 bases not matched to a gene. In germline, CDR1 is LNHNV, CDR2 YYDKDF (reference sequence). The CDR3: CATSRTDRLIYGYTF. In DNA form, the CDR3 reads TGTGCCACCAGCAGAACGGACAGGCTTATCTATGGCTACACCTTC.

The chain couples TRBV9 to TRBJ2-1, with 9 bases matching TRBD2. The CDR3 is made up of 15 amino acids. Germline lookup yields CDR1 SGDLS and CDR2 YYNGEE. The V segment lost 0 bases and the J segment 6 bases; nucleotides outside the gene matches: 4. The CDR3 nucleotides are TGTGCCAGCAGCGTAGAAAGCGGGGGGCTCAATGAGCAGTTCTTC. Encoded protein: CASSVESGGLNEQFF. The full variable domain, completed using reference TRBV9 and TRBJ2-1, is DSGVTQTPKHLITATGQRVTLRCSPRSGDLSVYWYQQSLDQGLQFLIQYYNGEERAKGNILERFSAQQFPDLHSELNLSSLELGDSALYFCASSVESGGLNEQFFGPGTRLTVL.